The present T cell receptor (beta chain) was sequenced within a study of cytomegalovirus exposure and HLA in healthy donors. CDR1 is SEHNR, CDR2 FQNEAQ, per germline (reference sequence). There are 13 residues in the CDR3. The V and J ends lost 4 bases and 6 bases, in that order; junction bases with no gene match: 3. Sequencing used immunoSEQ multiplex PCR; TCRdb keeps in-frame clones, though not all of them. Seen here are around 52,000 clones, roughly 88% observed once, and the top ten hold about 6.7%. This sequence was found in a woman in her thirties in good health and CMV-seronegative. J is TRBJ2-4 and V is TRBV7-9, with 7 bases that match TRBD2. The source material was PBMCs. The CDR3 DNA reads as TGTGCCAGCAGCTCCAGGGAGGGAAACATTCAGTACTTC. Protein sequence: CASSSREGNIQYF.